The 27 T cell receptor beta chains below all came from one sample that was sequenced in a study of beta chain features in type 1 diabetes. Expressed TCRB transcripts were sequenced because the isolated RNA had all been reverse transcribed beforehand. Assay: immunoSEQ multiplex PCR; the TCRdb copy retains only in-frame clones and omits some. The sample holds 220,000 or so clones, around 68% seen once. The specimen sequenced was naive CD4+ T cells from blood. The receptors were gathered from a young man in good health.

The J gene is TRBJ1-5, the V gene TRBV23-1, with D unclear. TRBV23-1 is known as an ORF, though its function is uncertain. Trimming pared 1 base from V and 4 bases from J, leaving 11 bases between. This CDR3 is built from 15 residues. CDR3 amino acids: CASSQYGAVNQPQHF. CDR3 DNA sequence: TGCGCCAGCAGTCAATATGGAGCTGTTAATCAGCCCCAGCATTTT.

This clone has just one count. J is TRBJ2-5 and V is TRBV30; D remains ambiguous. Trimming stripped 2 bases from V and 0 bases from J, with 10 bases between. Germline-derived CDR1 and CDR2 are GTSNPN and SVGIG (reference sequence). The CDR3 is made up of 14 amino acids. The CDR3 spells CAWSTGWYQETQYF. CDR3 DNA sequence: TGTGCCTGGAGTACGGGTTGGTACCAAGAGACCCAGTACTTC.

V gene TRBV7-2 combines with J gene TRBJ2-3; D not certain. Trimming pared 5 bases from V and 1 base from J, leaving 13 bases between. The CDR3 runs 15 residues. CDR1 is SGHTA, CDR2 FQGNSA, per germline. CDR3 sequence: CASSPWSRRTDTQYF. The CDR3 coding sequence is TGTGCCAGCAGCCCCTGGAGCCGCCGCACAGATACGCAGTATTTT.

The chain has TRBV5-1 and TRBJ2-5; 8 nucleotides agree with TRBD1. The length of the CDR3 is 14 residues. Looked up from germline, CDR1 is SGHRS and CDR2 is YFSETQ. V lost 3 bases, J lost 4 bases, and 5 bases stayed unmatched. CDR3 loop: CASSYRTGPETQYF. DNA for the CDR3: TGCGCCAGCAGCTACAGGACAGGGCCAGAGACCCAGTACTTC.

The chain is built from TRBV29-1 and TRBJ2-2; 12 nucleotides match TRBD1. With 7 bases clipped from V and 5 bases from J, the junction kept 5 bases outside the gene matches. The CDR3 totals 14 residues. Per the germline V gene, CDR1 is SQVTM and CDR2 is ANQGSEA. The CDR3 region has the DNA TGCAGCGCCCGGGGACAGGGGGCGACCGGGGAGCTGTTTTTT. Translated, it gives CSARGQGATGELFF.

The gene calls are TRBV23-1 and TRBJ2-1; tentative D call: TRBD1 (6 bases). TRBV23-1 is an ORF, with its function uncertain. Trimming cost V 0 bases and J 3 bases, with 9 bases left between them. The CDR3 spans 15 residues. The CDR3 nucleotides are TGCGCCAGCAGTCAATCGGACAGCTACTACAATGAGCAGTTCTTC. This translates into CASSQSDSYYNEQFF.

The rearrangement uses TRBV30 and TRBJ2-3; D remains ambiguous. The V gene's germline CDR1 is GTSNPN and CDR2 SVGIG (reference sequence). The V end lost 2 bases, the J end lost 3 bases, and 6 bases lay between the germline ends. The length of the CDR3 is 12 residues. The DNA for the CDR3 is TGTGCCTGGAGTCCTACGACAGATACGCAGTATTTT. Translated: CAWSPTTDTQYF. Full variable domain (remainder filled in from reference TRBV30 and TRBJ2-3): SQTIHQWPATLVQPVGSPLSLECTVEGTSNPNLYWYRQAAGRGLQLLFYSVGIGQISSEVPQNLSASRPQDRQFILSSKKLLLSDSGFYLCAWSPTTDTQYFGPGTRLTVL.

The rearrangement joins TRBV6-5 to TRBJ2-1; TRBD2 might be the D (5 bases). Germline V gives CDR1 MNHEY, CDR2 SVGAGI. Trimming removed 6 bases at V and 2 bases at J, with 14 bases between. The CDR3 is 15 amino acids. The CDR3 sequence is CASSPRRPTYNEQFF. The CDR3 nucleotides are TGTGCCAGCAGCCCCCGGAGGCCGACCTACAATGAGCAGTTCTTC.

This clone showed up just a few times. V gene TRBV27 combines with J gene TRBJ2-7; 8 positions match TRBD1. Germline values: CDR1 MNHEY, CDR2 SMNVEV (reference sequence). The V and J ends lost 5 bases and 5 bases, in that order; junction bases with no gene match: 8. CDR3 length: 14 amino acids. The CDR3 DNA sequence: TGTGCCAGCAGTACCCCGGACAGGGTCGACGAGCAGTACTTC. It codes for CASSTPDRVDEQYF.

This chain uses TRBV30 with TRBJ2-1; TRBD1 is a possible D gene (6 bases). The CDR3 has 16 amino acids. Germline lookup yields CDR1 GTSNPN and CDR2 SVGIG (reference sequence). The V and J ends lost 0 bases and 3 bases respectively, with 15 bases between them. The CDR3 DNA sequence: TGTGCCTGGAGTGTGGAGCGGCCCAGGGGCTACAATGAGCAGTTCTTC. Amino acids: CAWSVERPRGYNEQFF.

This chain joins TRBV6-5 and TRBJ1-1; D gene ambiguous. The V and J ends lost 2 bases and 4 bases respectively, with 11 bases between them. The germline V gene has CDR1 MNHEY and CDR2 SVGAGI. The CDR3 runs to 14 residues. In nucleotides, the CDR3 is TGTGCCAGCAGTTACAGGTCTGGGGTCACTGAAGCTTTCTTT. Residues: CASSYRSGVTEAFF.

The genes are TRBV30 and TRBJ2-5; a possible D gene is TRBD2 (6 bases). Trimming took off 5 bases at V and 7 bases at J, with 20 bases between the two ends. This CDR3 is built from 14 residues. Germline V CDR1 and CDR2: GTSNPN, SVGIG (reference sequence). CDR3 loop: CAWGATSLEGTQYF. The DNA for the CDR3 is TGTGCCTGGGGTGCGACTAGTCTCGAGGGGACCCAGTACTTC.

Concerning this clone itself: The junction and the germline gene differ at one end; a read error may be behind it. The chain combines TRBV12-5 with TRBJ2-3; TRBD1 matches 7 bases. This CDR3 is built from 11 residues. Germline CDR1 LGHNT, CDR2 FRNRAP. CDR3 in amino acids: CASGYDRESNF. CDR3 sequence (DNA): TGTGCTAGTGGTTACGACAGGGAGTCGAATTTT. The full variable domain, in which reference TRBV12-5 and TRBJ2-3 provide the parts outside the CDR3, is DARVTQTPRHKVTEMGQEVTMRCQPILGHNTVFWYRQTMMQGLELLAYFRNRAPLDDSGMPKDRFSAEMPDATLATLKIQPSEPRDSAVYFCASGYDRESNFGPGTRLTVL.

The J gene is TRBJ2-1, the V gene TRBV6-6; tentatively, D is TRBD2 (6 bases). The V gene's germline CDR1 is MNHNY and CDR2 SVGAGI (reference sequence). The CDR3 is 15 amino acids. Trimming took 4 bases from V and 7 from J, leaving 17 bases between them. CDR3 nucleotide sequence: TGTGCCAGCAGTTCACCGGGGGAGGAGAGGAATGAGCAGTTCTTC. Translating gives CASSSPGEERNEQFF.

The chain links TRBV19 to TRBJ2-7, with D perhaps matching TRBD2 (5 bases). The germline CDR1 and CDR2 sequences are LNHDA and SQIVND (reference sequence). V was pared by 0 bases and J by 4 bases, with 13 bases between. This CDR3 spans 15 amino acids. The CDR3 sequence: CASSIDLRGPYEQYF. For the CDR3, the DNA is TGTGCCAGTAGTATAGATCTTCGGGGTCCGTACGAGCAGTACTTC.

The J gene is TRBJ2-3, the V gene TRBV7-2; D may match TRBD1 or TRBD2 (5 bases each). CDR3 length: 14 residues. Germline V gene lookup returns CDR1 SGHTA and CDR2 FQGNSA. Trimming removed 1 base at V and 4 bases at J, with 9 bases between. The CDR3 loop reads CASSLVGDPDTQYF. CDR3 in DNA: TGTGCCAGCAGCTTAGTGGGGGACCCAGATACGCAGTATTTT.

This sequence joins TRBV6-5 and TRBJ2-7, with 8 bases identical to TRBD2. Germline V CDR1 and CDR2: MNHEY, SVGAGI. The CDR3 contains 12 residues. J lost 5 bases, V lost 6 bases, and 3 bases had no gene match. The CDR3 region is CASSLGLDEQYF. The CDR3 DNA sequence: TGTGCCAGCAGCCTGGGACTAGACGAGCAGTACTTC.

The chain links TRBV27 to TRBJ2-5; D is uncertain. The CDR3 contains 12 residues. Trimming left V 5 bases short and J 6 bases short, with 10 bases between. In germline, CDR1 is MNHEY, CDR2 SMNVEV (reference sequence). The CDR3 bases are TGTGCCAGCAGTAACTATCCACAGACCCAGTACTTC. It is translated as CASSNYPQTQYF.

The J gene is TRBJ2-3, the V gene TRBV30; 7 bases agree with TRBD2. V dropped 4 bases and J dropped 4; count of bases not matched to a gene: 11. CDR1 and CDR2 (germline): GTSNPN, SVGIG (reference sequence). This CDR3 comprises 15 residues. The CDR3 is CAWTQQGGRADTQYF. The DNA for the CDR3 is TGTGCCTGGACCCAGCAGGGAGGGAGGGCAGATACGCAGTATTTT.

The J gene is TRBJ1-5, the V gene TRBV30, with D uncertain. In germline, CDR1 is GTSNPN, CDR2 SVGIG (reference sequence). V lost 1 base, J lost 11 bases, and 21 bases lay in between. CDR3 length: 15 residues. The CDR3 spells CAWSDKETHVGAQHF. The DNA of the CDR3 is TGTGCCTGGAGTGACAAAGAGACTCACGTTGGGGCCCAGCATTTT.

V gene TRBV10-3 combines with J gene TRBJ2-2; D gene uncertain. The CDR3 has 10 residues. Germline CDR1 reads ENHRY; CDR2 reads SYGVKD. V lost 10 bases to trimming and J lost 8 bases, with 8 bases between them. CDR3 bases: TGTGCCACCGGAGAAGGGGAGCTGTTTTTT. Its protein product is CATGEGELFF.

The chain links TRBV27 to TRBJ2-5; 7 positions agree with TRBD2. V gave up 5 bases and J gave up 7 bases; unmatched junction bases: 7. Germline loops: CDR1 MNHEY, CDR2 SMNVEV (reference sequence). The CDR3 loop spans 13 amino acids. The CDR3 region has the DNA TGTGCCAGCAGTCCAGCGGGGTCAGGGACCCAGTACTTC. This translates into CASSPAGSGTQYF.

The CDR3, as DNA: TGTGCCTGGAGTAGAGGGACAGGGGGCCGGGAGACCCAGTACTTC. Its protein product is CAWSRGTGGRETQYF. This sequence joins TRBV30 and TRBJ2-5, with 12 bases identical to TRBD1. The CDR3 sequence is 15 residues long. Per germline, CDR1 GTSNPN and CDR2 SVGIG (reference sequence). V shed 2 bases and J 5 bases; nucleotides not matched to a gene: 6. The full variable domain, in which reference TRBV30 and TRBJ2-5 provide the parts outside the CDR3, is SQTIHQWPATLVQPVGSPLSLECTVEGTSNPNLYWYRQAAGRGLQLLFYSVGIGQISSEVPQNLSASRPQDRQFILSSKKLLLSDSGFYLCAWSRGTGGRETQYFGPGTRLLVL.

The chain employs TRBV25-1 and TRBJ2-7, with 8 bases fitting TRBD2. The CDR3 runs to 16 residues. The V segment lost 4 bases and the J segment 2 bases; nucleotides outside the gene matches: 10. Germline V gene sequence: CDR1 MGHDK, CDR2 SYGVNS. In DNA, the CDR3 is TGTGCCAGCAGTGGATTGAAAGCGGGGGACCCCTACGAGCAGTACTTC. Protein product: CASSGLKAGDPYEQYF.

This sequence joins TRBV15 and TRBJ2-1; no definite D call. Looked up from germline, CDR1 is LNHNV and CDR2 is YYDKDF (reference sequence). Trimming stripped 1 base from V and 1 base from J, with 8 bases between. The CDR3 contains 15 residues. CDR3 DNA: TGTGCCACCAGCAGAGGCGGTTTTTCCTACAATGAGCAGTTCTTC. Translation gives CATSRGGFSYNEQFF.

The chain has TRBV7-2 and TRBJ2-2, with a weak D call TRBD1 (6 bases). Germline CDR1 is SGHTA and CDR2 is FQGNSA. The CDR3 is 16 amino acids. V was shortened by 4 bases and J by 6 bases, with 18 bases between the two germline ends. This chain's CDR3 is CASSSSRTRGSGELFF. As DNA, the CDR3 is TGTGCCAGCAGCTCAAGCCGAACCAGGGGATCCGGGGAGCTGTTTTTT.

This chain connects TRBV30 to TRBJ2-1; 10 nucleotides line up with TRBD1. Germline V CDR1 and CDR2: GTSNPN, SVGIG (reference sequence). CDR3 size: 15 residues. With V trimmed by 5 bases and J by 4 bases, 8 bases remained unmatched. CDR3 protein: CAWGTGTGDYNEQFF. The CDR3 DNA sequence: TGTGCCTGGGGGACCGGGACAGGGGATTACAATGAGCAGTTCTTC.